This T cell receptor beta chain was documented in a study of T cells in Graves' hyperthyroidism and ophthalmopathy. As for the study in general: Peripheral blood sampling occurred at initial diagnosis, before any treatment.

RNA transcripts gave rise to amplified TCR beta CDR3 regions. The HTBI primer set served for first-round RT-PCR of the TCR CDR3. TCRdb re-called the multiplex PCR reads through MiXCR, storing one row per CDR3 protein. The table shows 450,000 to 600,000 distinct CDR3 sequences, with approximately 15% occurring only once. This clonotype was counted many times. Stability of Graves' hyperthyroidism was defined as absent ophthalmopathy progression within 18 months. The clonotype was recovered from a woman in her 40s with Graves' hyperthyroidism. The specimen sequenced was blood.

The CDR3 bases are TGTGCCAGCAGTTTGGCGGACGGTAATTCACCCCTCCACTTT. Protein: CASSLADGNSPLHF. The chain combines TRBV28 with TRBJ1-6; D ambiguous. The CDR3 sequence is 14 residues long. Germline-derived CDR1 and CDR2 are MDHEN and SYDVKM. V shed 3 bases and J shed 6 bases, with 9 bases lying between them.